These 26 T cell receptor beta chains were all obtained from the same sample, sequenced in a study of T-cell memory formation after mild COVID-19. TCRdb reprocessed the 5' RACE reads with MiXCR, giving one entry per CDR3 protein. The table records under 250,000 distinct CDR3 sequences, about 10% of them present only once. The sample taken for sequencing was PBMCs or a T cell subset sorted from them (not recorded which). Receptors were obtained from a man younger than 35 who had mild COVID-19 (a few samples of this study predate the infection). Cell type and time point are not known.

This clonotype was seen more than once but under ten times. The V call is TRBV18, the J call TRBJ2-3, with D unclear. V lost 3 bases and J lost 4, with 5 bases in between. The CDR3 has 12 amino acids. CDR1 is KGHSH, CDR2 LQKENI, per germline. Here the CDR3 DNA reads TGTGCCAGCTCACCTCTTCCAGATACGCAGTATTTT. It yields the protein CASSPLPDTQYF.

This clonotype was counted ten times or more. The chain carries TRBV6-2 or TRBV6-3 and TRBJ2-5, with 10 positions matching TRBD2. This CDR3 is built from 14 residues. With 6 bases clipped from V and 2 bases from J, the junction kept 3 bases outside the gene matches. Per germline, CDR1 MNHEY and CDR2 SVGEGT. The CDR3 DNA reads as TGTGCCAGCAGCTCAGCGGGGGGGCAAGAGACCCAGTACTTC. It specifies CASSSAGGQETQYF.

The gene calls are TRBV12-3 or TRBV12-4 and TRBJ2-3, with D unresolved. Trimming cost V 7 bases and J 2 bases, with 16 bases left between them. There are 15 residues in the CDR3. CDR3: CASTLTSRNTDTQYF. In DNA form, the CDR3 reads TGTGCCAGCACCCTAACCAGTCGAAACACAGATACGCAGTATTTT.

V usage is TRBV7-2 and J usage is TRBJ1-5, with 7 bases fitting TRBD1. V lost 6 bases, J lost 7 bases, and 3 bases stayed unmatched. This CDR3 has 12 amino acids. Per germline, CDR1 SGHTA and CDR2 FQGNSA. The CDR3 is CASSDREQPQHF. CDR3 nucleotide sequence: TGTGCCAGCAGTGACAGGGAACAGCCCCAGCATTTT.

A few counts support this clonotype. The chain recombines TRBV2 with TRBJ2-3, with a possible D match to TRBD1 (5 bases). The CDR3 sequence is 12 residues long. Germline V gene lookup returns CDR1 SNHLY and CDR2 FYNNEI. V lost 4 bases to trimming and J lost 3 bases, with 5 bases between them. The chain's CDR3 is CASSGQTDTQYF. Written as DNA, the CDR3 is TGTGCCAGCAGTGGACAGACAGATACGCAGTATTTT.

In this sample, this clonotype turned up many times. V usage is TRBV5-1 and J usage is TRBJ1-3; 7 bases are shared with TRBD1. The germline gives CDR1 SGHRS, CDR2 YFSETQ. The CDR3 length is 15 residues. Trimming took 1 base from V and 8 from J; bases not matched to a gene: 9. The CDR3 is CASSLHDRAQDTIYF. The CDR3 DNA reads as TGCGCCAGCAGCTTGCACGACAGGGCGCAGGACACCATATATTTT.

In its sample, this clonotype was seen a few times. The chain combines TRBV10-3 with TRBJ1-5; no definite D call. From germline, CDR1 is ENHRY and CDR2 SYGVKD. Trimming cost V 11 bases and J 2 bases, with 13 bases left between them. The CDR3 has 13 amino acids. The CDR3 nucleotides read TGTGCCTCAAAGGGAGTGGGCAATCAGCCCCAGCATTTT. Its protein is CASKGVGNQPQHF.

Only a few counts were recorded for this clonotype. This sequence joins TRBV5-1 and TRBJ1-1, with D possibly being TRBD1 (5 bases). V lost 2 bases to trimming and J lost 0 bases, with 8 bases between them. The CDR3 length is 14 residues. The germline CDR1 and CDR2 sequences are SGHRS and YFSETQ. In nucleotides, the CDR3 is TGCGCCAGCAGCTTACAGGTTATGAACACTGAAGCTTTCTTT. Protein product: CASSLQVMNTEAFF.

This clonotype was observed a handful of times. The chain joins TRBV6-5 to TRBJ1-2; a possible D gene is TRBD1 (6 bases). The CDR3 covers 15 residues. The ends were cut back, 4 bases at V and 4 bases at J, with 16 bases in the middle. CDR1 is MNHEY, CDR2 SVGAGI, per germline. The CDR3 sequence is CASSLGGAQSYGYTF. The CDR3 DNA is TGTGCCAGCAGTTTGGGGGGCGCACAATCCTATGGCTACACCTTC.

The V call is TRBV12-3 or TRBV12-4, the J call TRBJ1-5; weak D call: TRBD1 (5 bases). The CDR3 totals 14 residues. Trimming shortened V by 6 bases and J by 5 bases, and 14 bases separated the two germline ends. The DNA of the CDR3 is TGTGCCAGCAGCGGGGCCCTGGCGGATCAGCCCCAGCATTTT. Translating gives CASSGALADQPQHF.

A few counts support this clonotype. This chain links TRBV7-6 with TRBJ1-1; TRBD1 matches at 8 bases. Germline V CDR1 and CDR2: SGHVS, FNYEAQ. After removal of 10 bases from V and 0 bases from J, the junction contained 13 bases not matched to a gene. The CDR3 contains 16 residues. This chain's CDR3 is CATSRRTGTMNTEAFF. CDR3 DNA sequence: TGTGCCACTAGCCGGCGGACAGGGACCATGAACACTGAAGCTTTCTTT.

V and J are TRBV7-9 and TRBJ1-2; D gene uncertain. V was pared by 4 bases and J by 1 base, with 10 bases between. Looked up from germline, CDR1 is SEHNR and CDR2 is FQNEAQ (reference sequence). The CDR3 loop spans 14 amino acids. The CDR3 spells CASSSPNHNYGYTF. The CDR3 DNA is TGTGCCAGCAGCTCACCCAACCATAACTATGGCTACACCTTC.

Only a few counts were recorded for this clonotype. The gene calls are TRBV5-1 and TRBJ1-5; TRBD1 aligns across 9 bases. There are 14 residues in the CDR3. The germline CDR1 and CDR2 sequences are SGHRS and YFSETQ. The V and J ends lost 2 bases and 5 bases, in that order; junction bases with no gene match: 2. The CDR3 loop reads CASSLGDRDQPQHF. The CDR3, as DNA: TGCGCCAGCAGCTTAGGGGACAGGGATCAGCCCCAGCATTTT.

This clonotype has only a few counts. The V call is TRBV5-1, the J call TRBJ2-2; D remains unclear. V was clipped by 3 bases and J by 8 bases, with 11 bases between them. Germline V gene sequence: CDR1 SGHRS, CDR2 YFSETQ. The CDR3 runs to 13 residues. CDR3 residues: CASSWTDRGELFF. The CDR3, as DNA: TGCGCCAGCAGCTGGACGGATAGGGGGGAGCTGTTTTTT.

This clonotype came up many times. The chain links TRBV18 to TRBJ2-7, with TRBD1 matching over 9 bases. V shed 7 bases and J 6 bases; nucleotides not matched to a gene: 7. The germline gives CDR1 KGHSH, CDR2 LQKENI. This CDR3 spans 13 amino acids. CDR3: CASLGTGSGEQYF. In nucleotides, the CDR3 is TGTGCCAGCTTAGGGACAGGGAGTGGCGAGCAGTACTTC.

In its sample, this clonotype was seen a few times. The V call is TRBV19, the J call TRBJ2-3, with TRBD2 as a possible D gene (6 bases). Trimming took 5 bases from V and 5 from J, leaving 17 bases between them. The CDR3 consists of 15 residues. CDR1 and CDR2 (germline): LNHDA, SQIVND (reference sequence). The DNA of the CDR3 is TGTGCCAGTAGTGTGGGACTTAGGAGCGGAGATACGCAGTATTTT. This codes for CASSVGLRSGDTQYF.

The CDR3 protein is CASSANRGHQYGYTF. The CDR3 bases are TGTGCCAGCAGCGCCAACAGGGGGCACCAGTATGGCTACACCTTC. J is TRBJ1-2 and V is TRBV21-1; no check of the table's D call, TRBD1, against the DNA was made. TRBV21-1 is flagged as a pseudogene. This CDR3 has 15 amino acids.

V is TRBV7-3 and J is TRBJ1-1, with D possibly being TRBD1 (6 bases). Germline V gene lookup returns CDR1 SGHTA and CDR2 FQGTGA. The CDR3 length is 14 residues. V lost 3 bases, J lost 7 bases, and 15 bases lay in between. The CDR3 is CASSFGRGSNEAFF. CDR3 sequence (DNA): TGTGCCAGCAGCTTCGGCAGGGGCTCCAATGAAGCTTTCTTT.

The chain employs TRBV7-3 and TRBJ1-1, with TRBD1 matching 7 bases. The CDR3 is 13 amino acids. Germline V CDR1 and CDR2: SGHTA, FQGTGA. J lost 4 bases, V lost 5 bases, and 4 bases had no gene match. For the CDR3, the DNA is TGTGCCAGCAGCGAGGACAGGTCCACTGAAGCTTTCTTT. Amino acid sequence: CASSEDRSTEAFF.

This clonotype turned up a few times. The CDR3 DNA is TGTGCCAGCAGCAGCGTTGGGGGGGATTCCTACAATGAGCAGTTCTTC. It specifies CASSSVGGDSYNEQFF. The V gene is TRBV7-2, the J gene TRBJ2-1; the match to TRBD2 covers 7 bases. This CDR3 has 16 residues. The germline CDR1 and CDR2 sequences are SGHTA and FQGNSA. With V trimmed by 5 bases and J by 1 base, 8 bases remained unmatched.

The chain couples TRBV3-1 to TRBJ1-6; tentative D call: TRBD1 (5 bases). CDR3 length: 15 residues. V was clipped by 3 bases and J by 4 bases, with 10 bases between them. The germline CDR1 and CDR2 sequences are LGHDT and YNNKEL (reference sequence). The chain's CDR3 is CASSQGQSYNSPLHF. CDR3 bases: TGTGCCAGCAGCCAGGGGCAGTCGTATAATTCACCCCTCCACTTT.

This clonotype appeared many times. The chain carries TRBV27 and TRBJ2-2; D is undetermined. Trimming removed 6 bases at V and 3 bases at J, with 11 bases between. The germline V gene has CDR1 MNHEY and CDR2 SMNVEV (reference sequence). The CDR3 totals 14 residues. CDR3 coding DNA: TGTGCCAGCAGCTCTAAAGGGCACACCGGGGAGCTGTTTTTT. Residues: CASSSKGHTGELFF.

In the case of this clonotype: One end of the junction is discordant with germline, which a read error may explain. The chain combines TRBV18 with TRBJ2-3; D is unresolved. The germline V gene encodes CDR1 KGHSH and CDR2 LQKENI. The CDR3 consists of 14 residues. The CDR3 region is CASSPPIEVDTQYF. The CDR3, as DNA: TGTGCCAGCTCCCCACCAATCGAGGTGGATACGCAGTATTTT.

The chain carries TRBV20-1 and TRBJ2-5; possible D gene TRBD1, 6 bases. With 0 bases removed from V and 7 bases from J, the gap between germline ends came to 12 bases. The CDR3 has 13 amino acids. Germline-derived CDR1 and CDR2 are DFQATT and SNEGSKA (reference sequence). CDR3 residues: CSARDYGGGTQYF. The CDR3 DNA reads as TGCAGTGCTAGAGATTATGGGGGCGGGACCCAGTACTTC.

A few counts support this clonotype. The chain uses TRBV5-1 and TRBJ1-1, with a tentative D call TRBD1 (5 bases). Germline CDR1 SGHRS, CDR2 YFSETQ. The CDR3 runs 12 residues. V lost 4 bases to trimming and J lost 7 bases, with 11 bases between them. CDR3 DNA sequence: TGCGCCAGCAGCGGGCTCGGGGGTGAAGCTTTCTTT. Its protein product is CASSGLGGEAFF. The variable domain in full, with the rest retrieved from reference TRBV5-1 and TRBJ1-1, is KAGVTQTPRYLIKTRGQQVTLSCSPISGHRSVSWYQQTPGQGLQFLFEYFSETQRNKGNFPGRFSGRQFSNSRSEMNVSTLELGDSALYLCASSGLGGEAFFGQGTRLTVV.

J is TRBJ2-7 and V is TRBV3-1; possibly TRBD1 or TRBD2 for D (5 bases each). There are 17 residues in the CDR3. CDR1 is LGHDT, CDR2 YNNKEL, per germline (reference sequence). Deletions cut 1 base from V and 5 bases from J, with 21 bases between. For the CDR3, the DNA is TGTGCCAGCAGCCAAGCCTTCTCCGGGGCTGGAATAGACGAGCAGTACTTC. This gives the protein CASSQAFSGAGIDEQYF.